Presented here are 17 T cell receptor beta chains from one specimen sequenced in a study of blood T cell repertoires in COVID-19. Produced via immunoSEQ multiplex PCR; TCRdb's table is partial and in-frame only. The sample lists more than 110,000 clones, more than 80% seen once, with approximately 9.5% in the top ten. The sequenced material came from peripheral blood. The receptors derive from a woman aged 80 or over in a cohort sampled during active or convalescent COVID-19.

V and J are TRBV5-1 and TRBJ1-3; D might be TRBD1 (5 bases). Trimming left V 0 bases short and J 4 bases short, with 11 bases between. CDR3 length: 15 amino acids. Germline values: CDR1 SGHRS, CDR2 YFSETQ. The DNA of the CDR3 is TGCGCCAGCAGCTTGGGACAGACAACAGGAAACACCATATATTTT. This encodes CASSLGQTTGNTIYF.

A few counts support this clone. This chain connects TRBV18 to TRBJ1-2, with D perhaps TRBD1 (5 bases). V dropped 3 bases and J dropped 5 bases, with 10 bases sitting between them. The CDR3 consists of 13 residues. Per the germline V gene, CDR1 is KGHSH and CDR2 is LQKENI. In DNA form, the CDR3 reads TGTGCCAGCTCACCCACGGACACGTATGGCTACACCTTC. This encodes CASSPTDTYGYTF.

This clone was recorded only once. This chain joins TRBV18 and TRBJ2-5; D possibly corresponds to TRBD1 (6 bases). Per germline, CDR1 KGHSH and CDR2 LQKENI. This CDR3 is 14 amino acids long. Trimming left V 5 bases short and J 5 bases short, with 15 bases between. CDR3 DNA: TGTGCCAGCTCATACACAGGGCAAAGGGAGACCCAGTACTTC. Its translation is CASSYTGQRETQYF.

This sequence joins TRBV19 and TRBJ2-7; 8 bases align to TRBD2. Trimming removed 5 bases from V and 2 bases from J; junction bases left unmatched: 8. CDR3 length: 15 amino acids. CDR1 is LNHDA and CDR2 is SQIVND in the germline V gene (reference sequence). The CDR3 here is CASSLVAGGPYEQYF. The CDR3 region has the DNA TGTGCCAGTAGTCTTGTCGCGGGGGGCCCCTACGAGCAGTACTTC.

The chain is built from TRBV27 and TRBJ1-2; D unresolved. CDR3 length equals 17 residues. V was trimmed by 5 bases and J by 4 bases, leaving 23 bases between them. Germline CDR1 MNHEY, CDR2 SMNVEV (reference sequence). The chain's CDR3 is CASSPPPGLGGFYGYTF. The CDR3 DNA is TGTGCCAGCAGTCCTCCTCCCGGATTAGGAGGGTTCTATGGCTACACCTTC.

CDR3 protein: CASSSTWNTGELFF. CDR3 coding DNA: TGTGCCAGCAGTTCAACATGGAACACCGGGGAGCTGTTTTTT. The V call is TRBV6-6, the J call TRBJ2-2; no clear D gene. The CDR3 contains 14 residues. Trimming took 4 bases from V and 1 from J, leaving 7 bases between them. The germline gives CDR1 MNHNY, CDR2 SVGAGI (reference sequence).

The chain links TRBV7-2 to TRBJ1-1; D is ambiguous. With 6 bases removed from V and 1 base from J, the gap between germline ends came to 9 bases. Germline loops: CDR1 SGHTA, CDR2 FQGNSA. The CDR3 runs to 13 residues. CDR3 DNA: TGTGCCAGCAGAATAACACAGAACACTGAAGCTTTCTTT. It codes for CASRITQNTEAFF.

J is TRBJ2-3 and V is TRBV11-2, with TRBD2 identical over 10 bases. V lost 2 bases and J lost 2; bases outside the gene matches: 7. This CDR3 contains 17 residues. Germline V lookup: CDR1 SGHAT, CDR2 FQNNGV. The CDR3 DNA follows: TGTGCCAGCAGCTTAAGGTTAGCGGGGGGACACACAGATACGCAGTATTTT. It translates to CASSLRLAGGHTDTQYF.

J is TRBJ1-6 and V is TRBV29-1, with TRBD1 matching 10 bases. V dropped 5 bases and J dropped 9; count of bases not matched to a gene: 4. The CDR3 loop spans 13 amino acids. Germline-derived CDR1 and CDR2 are SQVTM and ANQGSEA. The CDR3 DNA reads as TGCAGCGTTAAGACAGGGGGCAGTTCACCCCTCCACTTT. Amino acid sequence: CSVKTGGSSPLHF.

This rearrangement joins TRBV6-5 to TRBJ2-2; 8 bases fit TRBD1. Germline CDR1 is MNHEY and CDR2 is SVGAGI. The CDR3 consists of 15 residues. V lost 6 bases, J lost 3 bases, and 6 bases stayed unmatched. DNA of the CDR3: TGTGCCAGCAGAGATGGACAGGGTCACACCGGGGAGCTGTTTTTT. This encodes CASRDGQGHTGELFF.

The chain is built from TRBV30 and TRBJ1-1; D perhaps matches TRBD1 (6 bases). The CDR3 spans 13 residues. CDR1 GTSNPN and CDR2 SVGIG come from the germline V gene (reference sequence). Trimming took 1 base from V and 2 from J, leaving 8 bases between them. The CDR3 coding sequence is TGTGCCTGGAGTGCACAGGGAAACACTGAAGCTTTCTTT. This sequence encodes CAWSAQGNTEAFF.

The chain recombines TRBV25-1 with TRBJ1-5; D is possibly TRBD1 (5 bases). CDR3 length equals 14 residues. Germline V lookup: CDR1 MGHDK, CDR2 SYGVNS. V dropped 7 bases and J dropped 2 bases, with 12 bases sitting between them. The CDR3 here is CASKGQGGNQPQHF. The CDR3, as DNA: TGTGCCAGCAAGGGGCAGGGTGGCAATCAGCCCCAGCATTTT.

CDR3 residues: CASSPQGLGTDTQYF. In DNA form, the CDR3 reads TGTGCCAGCAGCCCACAGGGCTTAGGCACAGATACGCAGTATTTT. This chain links TRBV3-1 (or the pseudogene TRBV3-2) with TRBJ2-3; D might be TRBD1 (6 bases). CDR1 LGHDT and CDR2 YNNKEL come from the germline V gene (reference sequence). This CDR3 has 15 residues. Between the trimmed V and J ends, which lost 4 bases and 1 base, there was a span of 12 bases.

A few counts support this clone. The chain has TRBV7-3 and TRBJ1-1; the D gene is possibly TRBD1 (6 bases). The CDR3 consists of 14 residues. Trimming left V 5 bases short and J 4 bases short, with 14 bases between. CDR1 is SGHTA and CDR2 is FQGTGA in the germline V gene. CDR3 sequence (DNA): TGTGCCAGCAGCCCGGGACATGTCAGCACTGAAGCTTTCTTT. Translation: CASSPGHVSTEAFF.

Notes on this clone: One junction end disagrees with the germline gene, perhaps due to a read error. The chain uses TRBV13 and TRBJ1-6, with D uncertain. The CDR3 is made up of 13 amino acids. Per germline, CDR1 PRHDT and CDR2 FYEKMQ (reference sequence). CDR3 protein: CASSLGSGSPLHF. The CDR3 DNA reads as TGTGCCAGCAGCCTAGGGTCCGGTTCACCCCTCCACTTT.

The chain joins TRBV24-1 to TRBJ2-3; tentative D call: TRBD1 (5 bases). Looked up from germline, CDR1 is KGHDR and CDR2 is SFDVKD. V lost 3 bases and J 11 bases, leaving 8 bases between the germline ends. The CDR3 is 11 residues long. CDR3 in DNA: TGTGCCACCAGTGATGGGGCCAGGCAGTATTTT. It yields the protein CATSDGARQYF.

This chain joins TRBV20-1 and TRBJ2-7, with TRBD1 matching over 7 bases. V was pared by 3 bases and J by 2 bases, with 4 bases of the junction left unmatched. Germline V gene sequence: CDR1 DFQATT, CDR2 SNEGSKA (reference sequence). There are 13 residues in the CDR3. The CDR3: CSASTGATYEQYF. DNA of the CDR3: TGCAGTGCTAGTACAGGGGCGACCTACGAGCAGTACTTC.